The source of this T cell receptor (beta chain) is a study of shared clonotypes between healthy human individuals. About the study: CD4 naive and CD4 memory each took three plates per donor, while CD8 naive took two and CD8 memory one.

As defined, naive CD8 cells were CD45RO-negative and positively selected for CCR7, with terminally differentiated effector memory CD45RA+ cells excluded. Healthy HIV-negative adults with no recent acute infections or vaccinations were recruited as donors. In the case of this clone: What it binds is unknown.

The study, taken as a whole, reports: Naive CD4 clonotypes overlapped across several donors at about 5.2%.

The protocol was immunoSEQ multiplex PCR, while the TCRdb copy is restricted to in-frame clones and leaves out a portion. This table has about 2 million clones, approximately 94% appearing once. There are 17 residues in the CDR3. Germline CDR1 is MNHNS and CDR2 is SASEGT. V was shortened by 3 bases and J by 2 bases, with 18 bases between the two germline ends. V usage is TRBV6-1 and J usage is TRBJ2-3; D may be TRBD2 (5 bases). The TCR was taken from a man aged 18 to 29 in good health. The sequenced sample was naive CD8+ T cells sorted from blood. CDR3 sequence reads: CASSEEALASPTDTQYF. The DNA of the CDR3 is TGTGCCAGCAGTGAGGAGGCCCTTGCGTCCCCCACAGATACGCAGTATTTT.